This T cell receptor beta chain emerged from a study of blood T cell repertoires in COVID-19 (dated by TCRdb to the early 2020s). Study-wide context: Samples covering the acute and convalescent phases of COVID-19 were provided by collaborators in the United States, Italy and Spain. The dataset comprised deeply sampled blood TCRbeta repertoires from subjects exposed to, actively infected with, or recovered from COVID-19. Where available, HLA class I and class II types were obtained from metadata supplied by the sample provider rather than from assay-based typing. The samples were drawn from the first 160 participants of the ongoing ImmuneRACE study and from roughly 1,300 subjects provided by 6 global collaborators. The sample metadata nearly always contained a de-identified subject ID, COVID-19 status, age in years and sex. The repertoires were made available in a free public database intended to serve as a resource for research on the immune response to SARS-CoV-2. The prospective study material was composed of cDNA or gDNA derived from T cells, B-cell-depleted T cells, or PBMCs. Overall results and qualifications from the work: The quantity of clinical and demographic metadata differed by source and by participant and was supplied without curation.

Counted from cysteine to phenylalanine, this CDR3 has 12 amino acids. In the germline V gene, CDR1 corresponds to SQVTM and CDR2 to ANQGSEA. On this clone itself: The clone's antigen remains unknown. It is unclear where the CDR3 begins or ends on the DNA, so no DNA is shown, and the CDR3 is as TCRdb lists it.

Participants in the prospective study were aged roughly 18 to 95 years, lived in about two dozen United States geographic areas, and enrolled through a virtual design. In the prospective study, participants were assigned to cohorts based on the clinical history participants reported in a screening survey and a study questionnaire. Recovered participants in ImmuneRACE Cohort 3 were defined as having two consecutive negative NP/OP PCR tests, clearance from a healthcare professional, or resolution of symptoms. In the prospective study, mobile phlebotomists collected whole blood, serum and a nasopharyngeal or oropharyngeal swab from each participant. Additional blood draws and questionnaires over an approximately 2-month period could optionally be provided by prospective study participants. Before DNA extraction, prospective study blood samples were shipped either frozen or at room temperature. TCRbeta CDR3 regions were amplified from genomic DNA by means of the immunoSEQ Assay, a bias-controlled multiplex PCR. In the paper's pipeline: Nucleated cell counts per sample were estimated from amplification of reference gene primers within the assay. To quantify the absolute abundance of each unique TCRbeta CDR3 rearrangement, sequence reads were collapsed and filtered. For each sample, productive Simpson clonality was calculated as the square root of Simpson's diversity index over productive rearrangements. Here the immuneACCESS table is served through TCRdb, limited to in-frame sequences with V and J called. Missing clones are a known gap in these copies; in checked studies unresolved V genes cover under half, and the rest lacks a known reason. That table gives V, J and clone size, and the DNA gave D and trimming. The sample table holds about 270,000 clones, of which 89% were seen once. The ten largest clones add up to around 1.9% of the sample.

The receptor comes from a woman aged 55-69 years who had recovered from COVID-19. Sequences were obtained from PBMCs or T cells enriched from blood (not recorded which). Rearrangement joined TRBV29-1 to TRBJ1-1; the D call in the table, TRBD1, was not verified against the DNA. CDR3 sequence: CSVWQWNTEAFF.